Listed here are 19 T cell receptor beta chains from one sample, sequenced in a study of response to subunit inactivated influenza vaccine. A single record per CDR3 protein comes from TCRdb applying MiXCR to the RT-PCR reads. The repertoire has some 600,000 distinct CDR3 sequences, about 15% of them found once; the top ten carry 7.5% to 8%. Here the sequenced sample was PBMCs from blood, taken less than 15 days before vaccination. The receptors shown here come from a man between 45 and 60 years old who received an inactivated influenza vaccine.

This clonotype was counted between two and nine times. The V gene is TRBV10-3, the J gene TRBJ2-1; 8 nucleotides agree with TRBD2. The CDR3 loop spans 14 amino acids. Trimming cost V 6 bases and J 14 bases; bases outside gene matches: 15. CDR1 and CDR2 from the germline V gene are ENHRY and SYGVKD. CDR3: CAIRDHSSGIGEFF. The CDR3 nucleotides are TGTGCCATCAGGGACCATAGTAGCGGGATCGGCGAGTTCTTC.

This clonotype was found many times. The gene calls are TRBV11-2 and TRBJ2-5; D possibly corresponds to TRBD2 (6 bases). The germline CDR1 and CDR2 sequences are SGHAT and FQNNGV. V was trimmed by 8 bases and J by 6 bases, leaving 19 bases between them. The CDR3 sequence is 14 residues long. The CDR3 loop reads CASEDLGGRKTQYF. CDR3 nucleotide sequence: TGTGCCAGCGAGGACCTTGGGGGGAGGAAGACCCAGTACTTC.

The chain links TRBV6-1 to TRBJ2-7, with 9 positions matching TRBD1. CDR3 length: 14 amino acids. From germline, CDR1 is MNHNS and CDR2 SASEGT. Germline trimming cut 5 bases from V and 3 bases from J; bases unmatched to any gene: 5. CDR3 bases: TGTGCCAGCAGTCAACAGGGGGCTTACTACGAGCAGTACTTC. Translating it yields CASSQQGAYYEQYF.

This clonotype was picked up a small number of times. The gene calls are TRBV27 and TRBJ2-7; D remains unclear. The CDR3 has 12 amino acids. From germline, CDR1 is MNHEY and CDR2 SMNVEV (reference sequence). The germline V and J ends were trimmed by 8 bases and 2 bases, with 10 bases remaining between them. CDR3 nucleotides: TGTGCCAGCCGACTCGGGCCCTACGAGCAGTACTTC. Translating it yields CASRLGPYEQYF.

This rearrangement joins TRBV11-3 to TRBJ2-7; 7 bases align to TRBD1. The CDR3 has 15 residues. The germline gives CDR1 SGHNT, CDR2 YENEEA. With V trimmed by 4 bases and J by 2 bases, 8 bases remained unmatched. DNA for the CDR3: TGTGCCAGCAGCTCCGGCCGGGACAGACCCTACGAGCAGTACTTC. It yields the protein CASSSGRDRPYEQYF.

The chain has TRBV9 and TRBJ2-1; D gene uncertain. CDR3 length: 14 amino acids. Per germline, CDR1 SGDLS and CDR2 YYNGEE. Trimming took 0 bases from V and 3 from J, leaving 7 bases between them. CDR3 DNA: TGTGCCAGCAGCGTAGAGGCGGTCTACAATGAGCAGTTCTTC. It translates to CASSVEAVYNEQFF.

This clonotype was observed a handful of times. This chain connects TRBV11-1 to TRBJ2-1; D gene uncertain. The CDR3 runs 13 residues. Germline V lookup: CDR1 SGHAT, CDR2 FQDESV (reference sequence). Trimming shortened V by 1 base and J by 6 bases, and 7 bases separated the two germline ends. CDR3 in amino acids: CASSLDGLNEQFF. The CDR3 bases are TGTGCCAGCAGCTTAGATGGTCTCAATGAGCAGTTCTTC.

The CDR3 here is CASRPGFDEQYF. CDR3 bases: TGTGCCAGCAGACCAGGGTTCGACGAGCAGTACTTC. The chain combines TRBV2 with TRBJ2-7; perhaps TRBD1 as D (5 bases). The V gene lost 6 bases and the J gene lost 5 bases, with 11 bases spanning the gap. Germline V gene sequence: CDR1 SNHLY, CDR2 FYNNEI. The CDR3 has 12 amino acids.

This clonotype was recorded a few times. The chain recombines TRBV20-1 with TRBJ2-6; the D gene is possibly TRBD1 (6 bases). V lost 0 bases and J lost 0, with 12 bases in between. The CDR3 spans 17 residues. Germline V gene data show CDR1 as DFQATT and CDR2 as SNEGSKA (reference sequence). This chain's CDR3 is CSARETGLDSGANVLTF. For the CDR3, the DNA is TGCAGTGCTAGAGAGACAGGACTGGACTCTGGGGCCAACGTCCTGACTTTC.

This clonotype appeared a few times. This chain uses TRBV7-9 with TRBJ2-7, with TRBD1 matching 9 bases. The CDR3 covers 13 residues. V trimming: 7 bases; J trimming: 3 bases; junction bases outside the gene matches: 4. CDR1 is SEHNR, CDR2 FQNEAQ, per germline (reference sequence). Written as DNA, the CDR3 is TGTGCCAGCACCCAGGGACAGGGCTACGAGCAGTACTTC. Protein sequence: CASTQGQGYEQYF.

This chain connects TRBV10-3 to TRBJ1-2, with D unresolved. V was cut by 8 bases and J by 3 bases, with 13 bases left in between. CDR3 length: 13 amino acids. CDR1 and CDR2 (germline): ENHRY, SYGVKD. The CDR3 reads CAIQDRSYYGYTF. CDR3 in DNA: TGTGCCATCCAGGACCGCAGCTACTATGGCTACACCTTC.

CDR3 amino acids: CASRQGTANQPQHF. The DNA of the CDR3 is TGTGCCAGCAGACAAGGGACAGCAAATCAGCCCCAGCATTTT. This chain links TRBV12-3 or TRBV12-4 with TRBJ1-5; 7 nucleotides align to TRBD1. CDR3 length equals 14 residues. V dropped 6 bases and J dropped 4; count of bases not matched to a gene: 6.

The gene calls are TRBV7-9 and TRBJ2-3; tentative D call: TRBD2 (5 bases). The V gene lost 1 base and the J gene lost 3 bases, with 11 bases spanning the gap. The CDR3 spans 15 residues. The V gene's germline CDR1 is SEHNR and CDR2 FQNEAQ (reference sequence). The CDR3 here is CASSLVVLATDTQYF. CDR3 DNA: TGTGCCAGCAGCTTAGTGGTCCTAGCTACAGATACGCAGTATTTT. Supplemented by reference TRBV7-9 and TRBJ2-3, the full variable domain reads DTGVSQNPRHKITKRGQNVTFRCDPISEHNRLYWYRQTLGQGPEFLTYFQNEAQLEKSRLLSDRFSAERPKGSFSTLEIQRTEQGDSAMYLCASSLVVLATDTQYFGPGTRLTVL.

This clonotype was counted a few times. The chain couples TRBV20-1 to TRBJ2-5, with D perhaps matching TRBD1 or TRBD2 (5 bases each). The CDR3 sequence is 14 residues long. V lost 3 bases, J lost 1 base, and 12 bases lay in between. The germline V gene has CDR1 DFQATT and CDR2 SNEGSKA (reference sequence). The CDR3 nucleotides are TGCAGTGCTAGTCAGGGACCTTTCCAAGAGACCCAGTACTTC. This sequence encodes CSASQGPFQETQYF.

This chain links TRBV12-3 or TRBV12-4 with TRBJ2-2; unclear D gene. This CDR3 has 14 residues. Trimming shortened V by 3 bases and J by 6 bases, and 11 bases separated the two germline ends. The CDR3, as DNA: TGTGCCAGCAGTTTGCCCGGTGGCCCCGGGGAGCTGTTTTTT. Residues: CASSLPGGPGELFF.

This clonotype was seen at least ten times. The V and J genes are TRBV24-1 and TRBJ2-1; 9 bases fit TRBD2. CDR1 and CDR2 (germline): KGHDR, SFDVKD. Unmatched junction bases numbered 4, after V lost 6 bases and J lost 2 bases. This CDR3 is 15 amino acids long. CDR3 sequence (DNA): TGTGCCACCAGTTTAGCGGGAGACGCCTACAATGAGCAGTTCTTC. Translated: CATSLAGDAYNEQFF.

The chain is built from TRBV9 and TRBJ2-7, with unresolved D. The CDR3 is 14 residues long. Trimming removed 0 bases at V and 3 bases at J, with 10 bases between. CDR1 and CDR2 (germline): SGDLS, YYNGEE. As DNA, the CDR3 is TGTGCCAGCAGCGTAGCAAGCGAGGACTACGAGCAGTACTTC. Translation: CASSVASEDYEQYF.

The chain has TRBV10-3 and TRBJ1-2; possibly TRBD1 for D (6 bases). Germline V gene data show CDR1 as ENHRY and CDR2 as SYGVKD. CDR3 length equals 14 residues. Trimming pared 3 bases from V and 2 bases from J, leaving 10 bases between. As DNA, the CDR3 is TGTGCCATCAGTGAAGGGGGTGCAAACTATGGCTACACCTTC. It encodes CAISEGGANYGYTF.

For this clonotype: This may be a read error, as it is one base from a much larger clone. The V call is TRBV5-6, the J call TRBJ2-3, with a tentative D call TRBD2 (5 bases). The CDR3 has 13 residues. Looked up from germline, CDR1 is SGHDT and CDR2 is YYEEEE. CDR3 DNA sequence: TGTGCCAGCAGCTTACGGACTGCAGATACGCAGTGTTTT. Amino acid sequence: CASSLRTADTQCF. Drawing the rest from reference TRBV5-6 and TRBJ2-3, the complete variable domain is DAGVTQSPTHLIKTRGQQVTLRCSPKSGHDTVSWYQQALGQGPQFIFQYYEEEERQRGNFPDRFSGHQFPNYSSELNVNALLLGDSALYLCASSLRTADTQCFGPGTRLTVL.